The rows below give T cell receptor beta chains drawn from one sample of a study of naive and memory T cell subsets. TCRdb analysed the UMI-ligation and nested PCR reads with MiXCR anew, one entry per CDR3 protein. The sample has over 110,000 distinct CDR3 sequences, 15% to 25% seen once; the top ten hold 0.5% to 0.75%. What was sequenced was naive CD8+ T cells from blood. These receptors were taken from a human donor in good health. Each CDR3 is given with its conserved first and last residue. A D gene is named only where the DNA matches it firmly. Clone size is not always given. Where it is, it says once, few, many or a class for expanded clones.

abundance,v_gene,d_gene,j_gene,CDR3aa,CDR3nt
NA,TRBV6-2/TRBV6-3,NA,TRBJ2-2,CASSSETGELFF,TGTGCCAGCAGCTCGGAGACCGGGGAGCTGTTTTTT
NA,TRBV6-5,TRBD2,TRBJ2-5,CASLAGGLEETQYF,TGTGCCAGCCTAGCGGGAGGGCTAGAAGAGACCCAGTACTTC
many,TRBV6-5,NA,TRBJ2-1,CASSRTVVAAYNEQFF,TGTGCCAGCAGTCGTACCGTGGTAGCGGCCTACAATGAGCAGTTCTTC
NA,TRBV5-5,NA,TRBJ1-6,CASSPPDRRSPLHF,TGTGCCAGCAGCCCCCCGGACCGACGCTCACCCCTCCACTTT
few,TRBV6-4,NA,TRBJ1-6,CASRDTENSPLHF,TGTGCCAGCAGGGACACAGAAAATTCACCCCTCCACTTT
few,TRBV27,TRBD1,TRBJ1-4,CASSPLFRGQNNEKLFF,TGTGCCAGCAGTCCCCTCTTCCGGGGACAGAATAATGAAAAACTGTTTTTT
few,TRBV15,NA,TRBJ2-1,CATSEATAARNEQFF,TGTGCCACCAGCGAGGCGACAGCAGCCCGCAATGAGCAGTTCTTC
NA,TRBV30,NA,TRBJ2-7,CAWTPSGYEQYF,TGTGCCTGGACTCCGTCCGGCTACGAGCAGTACTTC
once,TRBV10-3,TRBD1,TRBJ2-1,CAISEPGRTGGWDEQFF,TGTGCCATCAGTGAGCCGGGCAGGACAGGGGGCTGGGATGAGCAGTTCTTC
NA,TRBV11-2,TRBD1,TRBJ2-7,CASSLVSGTGSYEQYF,TGTGCCAGCAGCTTAGTTTCCGGGACAGGCTCCTACGAGCAGTACTTC
few,TRBV29-1,NA,TRBJ2-3,CSVPGRLTDTQYF,TGCAGCGTACCCGGGAGATTGACAGATACGCAGTATTTT
NA,TRBV7-2,TRBD2,TRBJ2-1,CASSLRGWGGSFYNEQFF,TGTGCCAGCAGCTTAAGGGGCTGGGGGGGGAGCTTCTACAATGAGCAGTTCTTC
few,TRBV7-6,NA,TRBJ2-7,CASSLWETHSHEQYF,TGTGCCAGCAGCCTCTGGGAGACCCATAGCCACGAGCAGTACTTC
few,TRBV6-5,TRBD2,TRBJ2-1,CASKLAGGYYNEQFF,TGTGCCAGCAAACTAGCGGGAGGGTACTACAATGAGCAGTTCTTC
NA,TRBV4-1,NA,TRBJ2-7,CASSQDIGQFYEQYF,TGCGCCAGCAGCCAAGATATTGGGCAGTTCTACGAGCAGTACTTC
few,TRBV28,TRBD1,TRBJ2-7,CASVPGQAIPYEQYF,TGTGCCAGCGTGCCGGGACAGGCAATTCCCTACGAGCAGTACTTC
few,TRBV29-1,NA,TRBJ1-5,CSVEDGGNQPQHF,TGCAGCGTTGAAGACGGGGGTAATCAGCCCCAGCATTTT
few,TRBV28,TRBD2,TRBJ2-1,CASRWAGGPDEQFF,TGTGCCTCCCGGTGGGCGGGAGGGCCCGATGAGCAGTTCTTC
NA,TRBV12-3/TRBV12-4,NA,TRBJ1-4,CASSPALTAINEKLFF,TGTGCCAGCAGCCCAGCATTGACAGCCATAAATGAAAAACTGTTTTTT
NA,TRBV7-9,NA,TRBJ2-1,CASSKPGDPTLPHNEQFF,TGTGCCAGCAGCAAACCGGGCGACCCCACACTCCCACACAATGAGCAGTTCTTC
few,TRBV27,NA,TRBJ1-2,CASSQQGNPNYGYTF,TGTGCCAGCAGCCAACAGGGAAACCCTAACTATGGCTACACCTTC
NA,TRBV27,TRBD1,TRBJ1-1,CASSLRQQGTEAFF,TGTGCCAGCAGTCTTCGCCAACAGGGGACTGAAGCTTTCTTT
NA,TRBV29-1,NA,TRBJ2-2,CSVELAGTNTGELFF,TGCAGCGTTGAACTGGCAGGGACGAACACCGGGGAGCTGTTTTTT
few,TRBV5-6,NA,TRBJ2-1,CASSPGTGYNEQFF,TGTGCCAGCAGCCCTGGCACGGGCTACAATGAGCAGTTCTTC
NA,TRBV28,NA,TRBJ2-2,CTSSFPGGANTGELFF,TGTACCAGCAGTTTCCCCGGGGGCGCGAACACCGGGGAGCTGTTTTTT
NA,TRBV11-2,NA,TRBJ2-1,CASSLSPLAILSYNEQFF,TGTGCCAGCAGTTTATCCCCCCTAGCAATCCTCTCCTACAATGAGCAGTTCTTC
few,TRBV4-3,NA,TRBJ1-1,CASSQREEGLEAFF,TGCGCCAGCAGCCAACGTGAGGAAGGGCTTGAAGCTTTCTTT